What follows are 8 T cell receptor beta chains derived from one specimen sequenced in a study of T cells in Graves' hyperthyroidism and ophthalmopathy (dated by TCRdb to the late 2010s). Library preparation used multiplex PCR. TCRdb records Illumina HiSeq 2000 as the sequencer. Amplification of TCR beta CDR3 regions was carried out from RNA transcripts. For the first round of RT-PCR on the TCR CDR3, the HTBI primer set was used together with the Qiagen OneStep RT-PCR kit. TCRdb applied fastp at Q25 and MiXCR to the public reads, then kept only in-frame beta chains. Each record represents a unique CDR3 protein, reported with the most common genes and DNA among its rows. This sample gives some 490,000 distinct CDR3 sequences in total; around a fifth of them show up just once. Together, the top ten hold about half of the sample. The sequenced sample consisted of blood. These receptors were obtained from a woman aged 70 to 79 with Graves' ophthalmopathy.

The rearrangement uses TRBV3-1 and TRBJ2-6, with D possibly being TRBD2 (5 bases). Trimming left V 1 base short and J 4 bases short, with 14 bases between. This CDR3 is 17 amino acids long. CDR1 and CDR2 from the germline V gene are LGHDT and YNNKEL (reference sequence). CDR3 nucleotide sequence: TGTGCCAGCAGCCAAGGACTACTGATTTCAGGGGCCAACGTCCTGACTTTC. This codes for CASSQGLLISGANVLTF.

The sample holds a few counts of this clonotype. This chain links TRBV20-1 with TRBJ2-1, with 8 nucleotides matching TRBD2. This CDR3 comprises 14 residues. Germline V CDR1 and CDR2: DFQATT, SNEGSKA (reference sequence). V trimming: 3 bases; J trimming: 7 bases; junction bases outside the gene matches: 8. This CDR3 is CSASGRAWRNEQFF. CDR3 sequence (DNA): TGCAGTGCTAGCGGGAGGGCCTGGAGAAATGAGCAGTTCTTC.

The chain is built from TRBV5-6 and TRBJ2-3, with D hard to call. V was pared by 3 bases and J by 0 bases, with 11 bases between. CDR3 length: 15 residues. Germline-derived CDR1 and CDR2 are SGHDT and YYEEEE. This CDR3 reads CASSSVRASTDTQYF. CDR3 DNA sequence: TGTGCCAGCAGCTCAGTACGGGCTAGCACAGATACGCAGTATTTT.

This sequence joins TRBV6-4 and TRBJ1-6; 10 nucleotides align to TRBD1. This CDR3 region has 15 residues. V shed 5 bases and J 9 bases; nucleotides not matched to a gene: 7. Germline CDR1 and CDR2: MRHNA and SNTAGT. Here the CDR3 reads CASSPGQGKGSPLHF. CDR3 in DNA: TGTGCCAGCAGTCCGGGACAGGGGAAAGGTTCACCCCTCCACTTT.

The chain employs TRBV2 and TRBJ1-6; no reliable D call. The CDR3 runs 13 residues. Looked up from germline, CDR1 is SNHLY and CDR2 is FYNNEI. Trimming cost V 7 bases and J 6 bases, with 10 bases left between them. The CDR3, as DNA: TGTGCCAGCACCAGCTGGAGTAATTCACCCCTCCACTTT. Amino acids: CASTSWSNSPLHF.

This clonotype was found many times. The rearrangement joins TRBV7-9 to TRBJ2-5; 7 bases fit TRBD1. The CDR3 loop spans 15 amino acids. V trimming: 2 bases; J trimming: 5 bases; junction bases outside the gene matches: 8. Germline CDR1 reads SEHNR; CDR2 reads FQNEAQ (reference sequence). Here the CDR3 DNA reads TGTGCCAGCAGCTTACAGGGGGACGCGCGGGAGACCCAGTACTTC. Translated, it gives CASSLQGDARETQYF. Looking up the rest from reference TRBV7-9 and TRBJ2-5 gives the full variable domain: DTGVSQNPRHKITKRGQNVTFRCDPISEHNRLYWYRQTLGQGPEFLTYFQNEAQLEKSRLLSDRFSAERPKGSFSTLEIQRTEQGDSAMYLCASSLQGDARETQYFGPGTRLLVL.

The gene calls are TRBV7-2 and TRBJ1-1, with D unresolved. V was pared by 1 base and J by 0 bases, with 6 bases between. Germline CDR1 and CDR2: SGHTA and FQGNSA. The CDR3 length is 14 residues. In DNA form, the CDR3 reads TGTGCCAGCAGCTTAGAGCCGGTGAACACTGAAGCTTTCTTT. This codes for CASSLEPVNTEAFF.

The chain combines TRBV28 with TRBJ2-5; 7 nucleotides align to TRBD1. This CDR3 is built from 15 residues. CDR1 is MDHEN, CDR2 SYDVKM, per germline. J gave up 9 bases and V 3 bases, and 13 bases lay outside the gene matches. The CDR3 DNA reads as TGTGCCAGCAGTTTCCCGGACAGGCCCCTCGGGGCCCAGTACTTC. Translated: CASSFPDRPLGAQYF.